One and the same sample provided the 5 T cell receptor beta chains below, sequenced in a study of a mutant IDH1 vaccine in newly diagnosed glioma. This sample's time point: baseline, week 1 (first vaccination visit). The sample's treatment: pre-vaccination baseline after standard-of-care therapy. Sequenced by immunoSEQ multiplex PCR; TCRdb stores in-frame clones only, minus some. This sample has nearly 50,000 clones, with roughly 90% found just once. Sample: PBMCs, taken from a glioma patient treated with radiotherapy, temozolomide or both. The receptors here all came from a man aged 40-50 years with glioma.

The genes are TRBV6-5 and TRBJ2-1, with no clear D. V gave up 3 bases and J gave up 6 bases, with 15 bases separating them. Germline-derived CDR1 and CDR2 are MNHEY and SVGAGI. The CDR3 has 15 residues. The chain's CDR3 is CASSYNHKSGNEQFF. The CDR3 DNA follows: TGTGCCAGCAGTTATAACCACAAGTCGGGCAATGAGCAGTTCTTC.

The J gene is TRBJ1-2, the V gene TRBV9; tentatively, D is TRBD1 (6 bases). Deletions cut 3 bases from V and 8 bases from J, with 14 bases between. Germline V CDR1 and CDR2: SGDLS, YYNGEE. The length of the CDR3 is 13 residues. Here the CDR3 reads CASSASGAGGYTF. As DNA, the CDR3 is TGTGCCAGCAGCGCCTCAGGGGCGGGGGGCTACACCTTC.

On this clone: Its ends do not fully match the called genes, so a read error is possible. The chain has TRBV6-1 and TRBJ2-7; D perhaps matches TRBD2 (5 bases). Germline CDR1 is MNHNS and CDR2 is SASEGT. This CDR3 is built from 14 residues. As DNA, the CDR3 is TGTGCCAGCAGTGACGCCTCGGGGAAGGGCGTCGAGGGCTTC. Protein product: CASSDASGKGVEGF.

The chain carries TRBV7-9 and TRBJ2-3; 10 bases align to TRBD2. Germline CDR1 is SEHNR and CDR2 is FQNEAQ (reference sequence). V lost 1 base and J lost 5; bases outside the gene matches: 6. The CDR3 runs to 16 residues. The CDR3 nucleotides are TGTGCCAGCAGCTTAGTTAGCGGGAGGTTCAGAGATACGCAGTATTTT. It codes for CASSLVSGRFRDTQYF.

V gene TRBV27 combines with J gene TRBJ2-5, with 11 bases fitting TRBD2. CDR3 length equals 16 residues. The germline CDR1 and CDR2 sequences are MNHEY and SMNVEV (reference sequence). Trimming cost V 5 bases and J 4 bases; bases outside gene matches: 9. The CDR3 DNA reads TGTGCCAGCAGTCCTCGGCGACTAGCGGGATTAGAGACCCAGTACTTC. Translation: CASSPRRLAGLETQYF.